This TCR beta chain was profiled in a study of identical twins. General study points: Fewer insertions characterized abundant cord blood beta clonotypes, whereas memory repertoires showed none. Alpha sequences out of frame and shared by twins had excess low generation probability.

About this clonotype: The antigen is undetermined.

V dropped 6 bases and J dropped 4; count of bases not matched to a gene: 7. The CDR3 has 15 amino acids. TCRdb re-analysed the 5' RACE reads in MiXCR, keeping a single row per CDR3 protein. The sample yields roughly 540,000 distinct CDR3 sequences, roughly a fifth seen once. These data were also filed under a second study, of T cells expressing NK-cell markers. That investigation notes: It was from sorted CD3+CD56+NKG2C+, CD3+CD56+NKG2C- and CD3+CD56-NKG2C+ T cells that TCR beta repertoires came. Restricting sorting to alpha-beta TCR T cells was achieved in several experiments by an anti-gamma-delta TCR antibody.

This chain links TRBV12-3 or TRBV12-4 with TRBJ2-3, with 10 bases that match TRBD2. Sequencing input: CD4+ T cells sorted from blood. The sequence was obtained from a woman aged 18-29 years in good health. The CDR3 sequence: CASSRLAGLPDTQYF. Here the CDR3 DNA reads TGTGCCAGCAGCAGACTAGCGGGTCTTCCAGATACGCAGTATTTT.